This is a list of T cell receptor beta chains from one sample in a study of CD8+CD57+ T cells in acquired aplastic anemia. One entry per CDR3 protein results from TCRdb running MiXCR on the reads. Altogether around 50,000 distinct CDR3 sequences are present, 55% to 75% being singletons, with the ten largest covering around 36%. The source material was sorted CD4+, CD8+, or CD8+CD57+ T cells (not recorded which) from PBMCs. Receptors were obtained from a human donor in good health, serving as a control. Each CDR3 is given with its conserved first and last residue. A D gene is named only where the DNA matches it firmly. Clone size is given for some rows only: seen once, a few or many times, or a class if the clone is expanded.

CASDLGEDTEAFF	TGTGCCAGTGACCTCGGGGAGGACACTGAAGCTTTCTTT	medium-sized	TRBV19	.	TRBJ1-1
CATSDPDGSTGELFF	TGTGCCACCAGTGATCCGGACGGGAGCACCGGGGAGCTGTTTTTT	few	TRBV24-1	.	TRBJ2-2
CATSIRPQDTDTQYF	TGTGCCACCAGCATCAGGCCTCAGGACACAGATACGCAGTATTTT	once	TRBV15	.	TRBJ2-3
CASVNRQGEYGYTF	TGTGCCAGCGTGAACAGACAGGGTGAATATGGCTACACCTTC	.	TRBV7-9	TRBD1	TRBJ1-2
CATSDTGTTAYNEQFF	TGTGCCACCAGTGATACCGGGACAACCGCCTACAATGAGCAGTTCTTC	.	TRBV24-1	.	TRBJ2-1
CAPQPARERYNEQFF	TGTGCCCCCCAGCCCGCGCGGGAGCGCTACAATGAGCAGTTCTTC	.	TRBV24-1	TRBD2	TRBJ2-1
CASNGGATSPLHF	TGTGCCAGCAATGGGGGGGCAACGTCACCCCTCCACTTT	.	TRBV2	.	TRBJ1-6
CASSLMGGASYNEQFF	TGTGCCAGCAGTTTAATGGGGGGCGCATCCTACAATGAGCAGTTCTTC	.	TRBV12-3/TRBV12-4	.	TRBJ2-1
CAISTGTDNEQFF	TGTGCCATCTCAACAGGAACTGACAATGAGCAGTTCTTC	.	TRBV10-3	.	TRBJ2-1
CSAQTSNPQETQYF	TGCAGTGCTCAGACTAGTAATCCGCAAGAGACCCAGTACTTC	.	TRBV20-1	.	TRBJ2-5
CASSLIGERSSYEQYF	TGTGCCAGCAGCTTAATCGGCGAACGGTCCTCCTACGAGCAGTACTTC	.	TRBV11-1	.	TRBJ2-7
CATSRGGTSLEQYF	TGTGCCACCAGCAGAGGAGGGACTAGTCTCGAGCAGTACTTC	.	TRBV15	TRBD2	TRBJ2-7
CASSLLRQGAYYGYTF	TGTGCCAGCAGCTTACTCCGACAGGGGGCATACTATGGCTACACCTTC	.	TRBV11-2	TRBD1	TRBJ1-2
CASSIGRVTEAFF	TGTGCCAGTAGTATAGGAAGGGTGACTGAAGCTTTCTTT	.	TRBV19	.	TRBJ1-1
CASMMTARGREKLFF	TGTGCCAGTATGATGACAGCCCGGGGAAGAGAAAAACTGTTTTTT	.	TRBV19	.	TRBJ1-4
CASSLQGPGNTIYF	TGTGCCAGCAGTCTGCAGGGGCCTGGAAACACCATATATTTT	.	TRBV2	.	TRBJ1-3
CSASGQETQYF	TGCAGTGCTAGCGGACAAGAGACCCAGTACTTC	.	TRBV20-1	.	TRBJ2-5
CSATPQRARNSPLHF	TGCAGTGCTACCCCCCAGCGGGCGCGGAATTCACCCCTCCACTTT	.	TRBV20-1	.	TRBJ1-6
CASENRGNYGYTF	TGTGCCAGCGAAAACAGGGGGAACTATGGCTACACCTTC	.	TRBV2	TRBD1	TRBJ1-2
CASSLGGAGAHEQYF	TGTGCCAGCAGCTTAGGGGGAGCGGGGGCCCACGAGCAGTACTTC	few	TRBV13	TRBD2	TRBJ2-7
CASSRGGDYEQYF	TGTGCCAGCAGCCGAGGGGGGGACTACGAGCAGTACTTC	.	TRBV7-7	.	TRBJ2-7
CASSPDRVGQPQHF	TGTGCCAGCAGTCCTGACAGGGTAGGACAGCCCCAGCATTTT	many	TRBV12-3/TRBV12-4	TRBD1	TRBJ1-5
CSVQTGRVTYNEQFF	TGCAGCGTGCAAACAGGCAGAGTAACCTACAATGAGCAGTTCTTC	.	TRBV29-1	.	TRBJ2-1
CASSYGTGGPYEQYF	TGTGCCAGCAGTTACGGGACAGGAGGCCCCTACGAGCAGTACTTC	.	TRBV10-3	TRBD1	TRBJ2-7
CASSSDIPGGGVQPQHF	TGTGCCAGTAGTTCGGATATCCCCGGGGGGGGCGTTCAGCCCCAGCATTTT	.	TRBV19	.	TRBJ1-5
CASSLSWNTEALF	TGTGCCAGCAGCTTATCCTGGAACACTGAAGCTCTCTTT	.	TRBV7-2	.	TRBJ1-1
CASRPGQVTDTQYF	TGTGCCAGTAGGCCGGGACAGGTCACAGATACGCAGTATTTT	.	TRBV19	TRBD1	TRBJ2-3
CACRSGTNEKLFF	TGTGCCTGTAGATCTGGGACGAATGAAAAACTGTTTTTT	many	TRBV30	.	TRBJ1-4
CASRTRGEQFF	TGTGCCAGCAGGACTAGGGGTGAGCAGTTCTTC	once	TRBV7-8	.	TRBJ2-1
CASSPRWGAGETQYF	TGTGCCAGCAGCCCGCGTTGGGGGGCCGGGGAGACCCAGTACTTC	few	TRBV7-6	.	TRBJ2-5
CASTTIGGVSYEQYF	TGTGCCAGTACCACGATCGGGGGGGTCTCCTACGAGCAGTACTTC	.	TRBV6-1	TRBD2	TRBJ2-7
CASSGRTNSPLHF	TGTGCCAGCTCGGGGAGGACCAATTCACCCCTCCACTTT	.	TRBV2	.	TRBJ1-6
CASSTEYRASTDTQYF	TGCGCCAGCAGCACGGAATACAGGGCTAGCACAGATACGCAGTATTTT	.	TRBV5-1	.	TRBJ2-3
CASSRGTGRLQETQYF	TGTGCCAGCAGCCGAGGGACAGGGAGACTGCAAGAGACCCAGTACTTC	.	TRBV7-9	TRBD1	TRBJ2-5
CASSDMGRETEAFF	TGTGCCAGCAGTGATATGGGGCGCGAGACTGAAGCTTTCTTT	few	TRBV25-1	.	TRBJ1-1
CASSSQAGVRSGANVLTF	TGTGCCAGCAGCTCCCAGGCCGGGGTCCGCTCTGGGGCCAACGTCCTGACTTTC	many	TRBV7-3	.	TRBJ2-6
CASSLAIAGELFF	TGTGCCAGCAGCTTAGCCATTGCCGGGGAGCTGTTTTTT	.	TRBV7-2	.	TRBJ2-2
CASSYSGGLGETQYF	TGTGCCAGCAGTTACTCCGGGGGTTTAGGAGAGACCCAGTACTTC	.	TRBV10-3	.	TRBJ2-5
CAISGTGVPEAFF	TGTGCCATCAGTGGGACAGGGGTTCCTGAAGCTTTCTTT	.	TRBV10-3	TRBD1	TRBJ1-1
CATSTRGTGANVLTF	TGTGCCACCAGCACTCGGGGTACTGGGGCCAACGTCCTGACTTTC	.	TRBV15	.	TRBJ2-6
CASKPGQGYEQYF	TGCGCCAGCAAACCGGGACAGGGCTACGAGCAGTACTTC	.	TRBV10-2	TRBD1	TRBJ2-7
CASSDGPYEQYF	TGTGCCAGCAGTGACGGCCCCTACGAGCAGTACTTC	.	TRBV2	.	TRBJ2-7
CASSLKQGGPEKLFF	TGTGCCAGCAGTCTAAAGCAGGGGGGGCCCGAAAAACTGTTTTTT	many	TRBV12-3/TRBV12-4	TRBD1	TRBJ1-4
CATSRDRYTGGLFF	TGTGCCACCAGCAGAGACCGTTACACCGGGGGGCTGTTTTTT	once	TRBV15	.	TRBJ2-2
CASSLIYEQYF	TGTGCCAGCAGTCTAATCTACGAGCAGTACTTC	few	TRBV6-6	.	TRBJ2-7
CASMGVEGDTQYF	TGTGCCAGCATGGGGGTAGAGGGAGATACGCAGTATTTT	few	TRBV2	.	TRBJ2-3
CASSDGEQFF	TGTGCCAGCAGTGATGGTGAGCAGTTCTTC	.	TRBV2	.	TRBJ2-1
CASSEAWNSPLHF	TGTGCCAGCAGTGAAGCCTGGAATTCACCCCTCCACTTT	.	TRBV2	.	TRBJ1-6
CASSFGQGAGGEKLFF	TGTGCCAGTAGTTTTGGACAGGGCGCAGGTGGTGAAAAACTGTTTTTT	.	TRBV19	TRBD1	TRBJ1-4
CASSFGLAYDEQFF	TGTGCCAGCAGCTTTGGACTAGCATACGATGAGCAGTTCTTC	few	TRBV2	TRBD2	TRBJ2-1
CASSRLRDTSYEQYF	TGTGCCAGTAGTCGTCTCCGGGACACATCCTACGAGCAGTACTTC	few	TRBV19	.	TRBJ2-7
CASNVGGSNYGYTF	TGTGCCAGCAACGTCGGGGGCTCCAACTATGGCTACACCTTC	.	TRBV2	.	TRBJ1-2
CASSEYGTGERGTEAFF	TGTGCCAGCAGTGAATATGGGACAGGAGAGCGGGGCACTGAAGCTTTCTTT	.	TRBV25-1	TRBD1	TRBJ1-1
CAIQTSGREYQETQYF	TGTGCCATCCAGACTAGCGGGAGGGAGTACCAAGAGACCCAGTACTTC	.	TRBV10-3	TRBD2	TRBJ2-5
CATSRVTGGQPQHF	TGTGCCACCAGCAGAGTAACAGGAGGTCAGCCCCAGCATTTT	.	TRBV15	.	TRBJ1-5
CASSILTSYTF	TGTGCCAGTAGTATTTTGACGAGCTACACCTTC	.	TRBV19	.	TRBJ1-2
CASSGGRGRGYTF	TGTGCCAGCAGCGGAGGACGGGGACGTGGCTACACCTTC	.	TRBV7-9	.	TRBJ1-2